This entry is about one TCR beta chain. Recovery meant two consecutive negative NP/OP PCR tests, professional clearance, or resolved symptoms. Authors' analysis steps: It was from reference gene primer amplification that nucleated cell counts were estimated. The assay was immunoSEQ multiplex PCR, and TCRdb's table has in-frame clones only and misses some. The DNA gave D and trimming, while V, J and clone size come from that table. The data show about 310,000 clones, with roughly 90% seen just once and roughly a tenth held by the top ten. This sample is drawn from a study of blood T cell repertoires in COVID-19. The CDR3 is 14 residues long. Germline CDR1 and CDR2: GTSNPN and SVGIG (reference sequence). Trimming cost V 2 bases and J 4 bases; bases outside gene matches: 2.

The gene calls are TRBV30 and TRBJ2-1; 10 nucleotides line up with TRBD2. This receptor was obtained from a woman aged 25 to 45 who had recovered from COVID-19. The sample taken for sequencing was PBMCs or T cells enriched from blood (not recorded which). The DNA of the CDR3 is TGTGCCTGGAGTATGACTAGCGGGTACAATGAGCAGTTCTTC. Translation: CAWSMTSGYNEQFF.